Presented here are 22 T cell receptor beta chains from one specimen sequenced in a study of shared clonotypes between healthy human individuals. CD45RO-negative CD8 cells positively selected for CCR7 made up the naive population, which excluded terminally differentiated effector memory CD45RA+ cells. The assay was immunoSEQ multiplex PCR, and TCRdb's table has in-frame clones only and misses some. The data contain around 2,000,000 clones, more than 85% of them seen just once; the ten biggest clones take up around 1.7%. Sequencing input: naive CD8+ T cells from PBMCs. These receptor sequences come from a man aged 18 to 29 in good health. Some clones in this sample may be carry-over from other donors' samples.

The rearrangement uses TRBV4-1 and TRBJ2-6; 7 bases agree with TRBD1. V gave up 0 bases and J gave up 3 bases; unmatched junction bases: 14. Looked up from germline, CDR1 is MGHRA and CDR2 is YSYEKL. The CDR3 consists of 20 residues. CDR3 amino acids: CASSQEYWGQRFVGANVLTF. In DNA, the CDR3 is TGCGCCAGCAGCCAAGAATATTGGGGACAGCGGTTCGTTGGGGCCAACGTCCTGACTTTC.

This clone was seen once. CDR3 sequence (DNA): TGTGCCAGCAGCGATACCGGGACAGAAAACACTGAAGCTTTCTTT. The encoded protein is CASSDTGTENTEAFF. V gene TRBV13 combines with J gene TRBJ1-1; TRBD1 matches at 7 bases. The CDR3 sequence is 15 residues long. Germline V gene sequence: CDR1 PRHDT, CDR2 FYEKMQ (reference sequence). V was pared by 5 bases and J by 2 bases, with 8 bases of the junction left unmatched.

The chain is built from TRBV7-2 and TRBJ2-7, with 7 nucleotides matching TRBD1. J lost 5 bases, V lost 5 bases, and 12 bases had no gene match. The CDR3 is made up of 15 amino acids. Per germline, CDR1 SGHTA and CDR2 FQGNSA. This chain's CDR3 is CASSPAPEGAHEQYF. The CDR3 bases are TGTGCCAGCAGCCCAGCCCCAGAGGGGGCACACGAGCAGTACTTC. Supplemented by reference TRBV7-2 and TRBJ2-7, the full variable domain reads GAGVSQSPSNKVTEKGKDVELRCDPISGHTALYWYRQSLGQGLEFLIYFQGNSAPDKSGLPSDRFSAERTGGSVSTLTIQRTQQEDSAVYLCASSPAPEGAHEQYFGPGTRLTVT.

The gene calls are TRBV7-2 and TRBJ2-1; D ambiguous. The V end lost 7 bases, the J end lost 1 base, and 14 bases lay between the germline ends. CDR1 SGHTA and CDR2 FQGNSA come from the germline V gene. The CDR3 length is 15 residues. CDR3 bases: TGTGCCAGCACCGATGTGCAGAGATCCTACAATGAGCAGTTCTTC. This sequence encodes CASTDVQRSYNEQFF.

This clone was seen once. V gene TRBV5-8 combines with J gene TRBJ2-6; weak D call: TRBD1 (6 bases). This CDR3 comprises 15 residues. Trimming stripped 7 bases from V and 5 bases from J, with 16 bases between. Germline CDR1 reads SGHTS; CDR2 reads YDEGEE. CDR3 coding DNA: TGTGCCAGCGGTATAGCTTGGGACAGGGCCAACGTCCTGACTTTC. Its protein product is CASGIAWDRANVLTF.

The rearrangement uses TRBV27 and TRBJ1-2; tentatively, D is TRBD1 (5 bases). Germline V gene lookup returns CDR1 MNHEY and CDR2 SMNVEV (reference sequence). The CDR3 length is 15 residues. Trimming stripped 0 bases from V and 6 bases from J, with 14 bases between. The DNA of the CDR3 is TGTGCCAGCAGTTTATCGAGGGTTGCAGGGCATGGCTACACCTTC. It codes for CASSLSRVAGHGYTF.

The chain employs TRBV28 and TRBJ2-1; possible D gene TRBD1, 5 bases. Germline lookup yields CDR1 MDHEN and CDR2 SYDVKM. Trimming pared 9 bases from V and 1 base from J, leaving 10 bases between. CDR3 length equals 13 residues. The CDR3 loop is CASQGRSYNEQFF. CDR3 in DNA: TGTGCCAGTCAGGGCAGATCCTACAATGAGCAGTTCTTC.

This chain joins TRBV15 and TRBJ2-2; tentatively, D is TRBD2 (6 bases). V was clipped by 3 bases and J by 0 bases, with 11 bases between them. The CDR3 runs 16 residues. Germline loops: CDR1 LNHNV, CDR2 YYDKDF (reference sequence). CDR3 sequence reads: CATSRDSGANTGELFF. The CDR3 DNA is TGTGCCACCAGCAGGGATAGCGGTGCGAACACCGGGGAGCTGTTTTTT.

This clone turned up a few times. This sequence joins TRBV6-1 and TRBJ1-2; the D is unclear. CDR3 size: 16 residues. The V and J ends lost 3 bases and 4 bases respectively, with 18 bases between them. Looked up from germline, CDR1 is MNHNS and CDR2 is SASEGT. The CDR3 spells CASSEPFGVRVYGYTF. The CDR3 region has the DNA TGTGCCAGCAGTGAGCCTTTCGGGGTGCGGGTCTATGGCTACACCTTC.

The chain recombines TRBV27 with TRBJ2-7, with 9 bases identical to TRBD2. The CDR3 consists of 15 residues. V gave up 2 bases and J gave up 2 bases; unmatched junction bases: 4. Germline CDR1 MNHEY, CDR2 SMNVEV (reference sequence). The CDR3 DNA reads TGTGCCAGCAGTTTACACGCGGGAGGGCCCTACGAGCAGTACTTC. Amino acid sequence: CASSLHAGGPYEQYF.

The V call is TRBV6-1, the J call TRBJ2-7; D not certain. V was trimmed by 2 bases and J by 6 bases, leaving 5 bases between them. Germline CDR1 reads MNHNS; CDR2 reads SASEGT. This CDR3 has 11 amino acids. The CDR3 DNA reads as TGTGCCAGCAGTGAATTGAGCGAGCAGTACTTC. Amino acids: CASSELSEQYF.

The rearrangement links TRBV27 to TRBJ2-7, with D possibly matching TRBD1 (5 bases). V was pared by 5 bases and J by 2 bases, with 13 bases between. Germline assignment: CDR1 MNHEY and CDR2 SMNVEV (reference sequence). The CDR3 sequence is 14 residues long. DNA of the CDR3: TGTGCCAGCAGTGGGCAGGGCTTCCCCTACGAGCAGTACTTC. Protein: CASSGQGFPYEQYF.

The chain joins TRBV9 to TRBJ2-7; D may be TRBD1 or TRBD2 (7 bases each). Germline CDR1 SGDLS, CDR2 YYNGEE. V lost 4 bases to trimming and J lost 0 bases, with 14 bases between them. The CDR3 runs to 15 residues. CDR3 sequence (DNA): TGTGCCAGCAGCTCAGGGGGGGTGAGCTCCTACGAGCAGTACTTC. Protein: CASSSGGVSSYEQYF.

The CDR3 nucleotides read TGTGCCAGCAGTGTCCTAGCGGAAAGATACGAGCAGTACTTC. It translates to CASSVLAERYEQYF. The chain links TRBV25-1 to TRBJ2-7; 7 positions agree with TRBD2. V lost 4 bases, J lost 4 bases, and 7 bases stayed unmatched. Germline-derived CDR1 and CDR2 are MGHDK and SYGVNS. The CDR3 runs 14 residues.

V gene TRBV7-8 combines with J gene TRBJ2-3; 8 positions match TRBD2. CDR3 length: 17 residues. V was pared by 6 bases and J by 4 bases, with 15 bases of the junction left unmatched. Germline assignment: CDR1 SGHVS and CDR2 FQNEAQ. In DNA form, the CDR3 reads TGTGCCAGCAGTCCCCGTCCCCTAGCGGGCGTGTCAGATACGCAGTATTTT. As protein: CASSPRPLAGVSDTQYF.

In this sample, this clone turned up a few times. Different DNA sequences within this sample yield the same CDR3. The J gene is TRBJ2-1, the V gene TRBV7-9; D is ambiguous. The CDR3 is 12 amino acids. Germline V lookup: CDR1 SEHNR, CDR2 FQNEAQ (reference sequence). Trimming took 1 base from V and 6 from J, leaving 4 bases between them. CDR3 sequence: CASSLGANEQFF. CDR3 DNA sequence: TGTGCCAGCAGCTTAGGGGCCAATGAGCAGTTCTTC.

The sample holds one count of this clone. V is TRBV27 and J is TRBJ1-5, with 7 positions matching TRBD1. Germline V CDR1 and CDR2: MNHEY, SMNVEV (reference sequence). The CDR3 has 15 residues. The V and J ends lost 8 bases and 6 bases, in that order; junction bases with no gene match: 13. The CDR3 coding sequence is TGTGCCAGCGGGCCGACAGGGCCCGTAGGTCAGCCCCAGCATTTT. Translating it yields CASGPTGPVGQPQHF.

This clone has only one observation. The chain is built from TRBV27 and TRBJ2-7; D might be TRBD1 (5 bases). The CDR3 has 11 amino acids. V was shortened by 7 bases and J by 6 bases, with 10 bases between the two germline ends. Germline-derived CDR1 and CDR2 are MNHEY and SMNVEV (reference sequence). CDR3 sequence reads: CASIGASEQYF. Written as DNA, the CDR3 is TGTGCCAGCATAGGGGCGAGCGAGCAGTACTTC.

The rearrangement links TRBV5-6 to TRBJ2-5, with D perhaps matching TRBD1 or TRBD2 (5 bases each). Germline V lookup: CDR1 SGHDT, CDR2 YYEEEE. The CDR3 runs 15 residues. The V and J ends lost 2 bases and 1 base respectively, with 12 bases between them. The CDR3 DNA reads as TGTGCCAGCAGCTTATCCCCGGGGACCCAAGAGACCCAGTACTTC. Amino acid sequence: CASSLSPGTQETQYF.

V gene TRBV5-6 combines with J gene TRBJ2-1; D is ambiguous. Trimming took 5 bases from V and 9 from J, leaving 15 bases between them. The germline CDR1 and CDR2 sequences are SGHDT and YYEEEE. CDR3 length equals 13 residues. The CDR3 nucleotides are TGTGCCAGCAGACCCCCTGGGTCTACTGAGCAGTTCTTC. This sequence encodes CASRPPGSTEQFF.

The chain combines TRBV6-5 with TRBJ2-7; D possibly corresponds to TRBD2 (5 bases). With 2 bases removed from V and 6 bases from J, the gap between germline ends came to 14 bases. Germline CDR1 is MNHEY and CDR2 is SVGAGI. There are 14 residues in the CDR3. The CDR3 nucleotides read TGTGCCAGCAGTTACGCCGGAGGCCCTCGCGAGCAGTACTTC. Its translation: CASSYAGGPREQYF.

This sequence joins TRBV9 and TRBJ1-2, with TRBD1 identical over 8 bases. In germline, CDR1 is SGDLS, CDR2 YYNGEE. V was pared by 4 bases and J by 1 base, with 15 bases of the junction left unmatched. The CDR3 sequence is 18 residues long. The CDR3 DNA is TGTGCCAGCAGCACCCGACAGGGGCCTATTCCCTTTAACTATGGCTACACCTTC. It is translated as CASSTRQGPIPFNYGYTF.